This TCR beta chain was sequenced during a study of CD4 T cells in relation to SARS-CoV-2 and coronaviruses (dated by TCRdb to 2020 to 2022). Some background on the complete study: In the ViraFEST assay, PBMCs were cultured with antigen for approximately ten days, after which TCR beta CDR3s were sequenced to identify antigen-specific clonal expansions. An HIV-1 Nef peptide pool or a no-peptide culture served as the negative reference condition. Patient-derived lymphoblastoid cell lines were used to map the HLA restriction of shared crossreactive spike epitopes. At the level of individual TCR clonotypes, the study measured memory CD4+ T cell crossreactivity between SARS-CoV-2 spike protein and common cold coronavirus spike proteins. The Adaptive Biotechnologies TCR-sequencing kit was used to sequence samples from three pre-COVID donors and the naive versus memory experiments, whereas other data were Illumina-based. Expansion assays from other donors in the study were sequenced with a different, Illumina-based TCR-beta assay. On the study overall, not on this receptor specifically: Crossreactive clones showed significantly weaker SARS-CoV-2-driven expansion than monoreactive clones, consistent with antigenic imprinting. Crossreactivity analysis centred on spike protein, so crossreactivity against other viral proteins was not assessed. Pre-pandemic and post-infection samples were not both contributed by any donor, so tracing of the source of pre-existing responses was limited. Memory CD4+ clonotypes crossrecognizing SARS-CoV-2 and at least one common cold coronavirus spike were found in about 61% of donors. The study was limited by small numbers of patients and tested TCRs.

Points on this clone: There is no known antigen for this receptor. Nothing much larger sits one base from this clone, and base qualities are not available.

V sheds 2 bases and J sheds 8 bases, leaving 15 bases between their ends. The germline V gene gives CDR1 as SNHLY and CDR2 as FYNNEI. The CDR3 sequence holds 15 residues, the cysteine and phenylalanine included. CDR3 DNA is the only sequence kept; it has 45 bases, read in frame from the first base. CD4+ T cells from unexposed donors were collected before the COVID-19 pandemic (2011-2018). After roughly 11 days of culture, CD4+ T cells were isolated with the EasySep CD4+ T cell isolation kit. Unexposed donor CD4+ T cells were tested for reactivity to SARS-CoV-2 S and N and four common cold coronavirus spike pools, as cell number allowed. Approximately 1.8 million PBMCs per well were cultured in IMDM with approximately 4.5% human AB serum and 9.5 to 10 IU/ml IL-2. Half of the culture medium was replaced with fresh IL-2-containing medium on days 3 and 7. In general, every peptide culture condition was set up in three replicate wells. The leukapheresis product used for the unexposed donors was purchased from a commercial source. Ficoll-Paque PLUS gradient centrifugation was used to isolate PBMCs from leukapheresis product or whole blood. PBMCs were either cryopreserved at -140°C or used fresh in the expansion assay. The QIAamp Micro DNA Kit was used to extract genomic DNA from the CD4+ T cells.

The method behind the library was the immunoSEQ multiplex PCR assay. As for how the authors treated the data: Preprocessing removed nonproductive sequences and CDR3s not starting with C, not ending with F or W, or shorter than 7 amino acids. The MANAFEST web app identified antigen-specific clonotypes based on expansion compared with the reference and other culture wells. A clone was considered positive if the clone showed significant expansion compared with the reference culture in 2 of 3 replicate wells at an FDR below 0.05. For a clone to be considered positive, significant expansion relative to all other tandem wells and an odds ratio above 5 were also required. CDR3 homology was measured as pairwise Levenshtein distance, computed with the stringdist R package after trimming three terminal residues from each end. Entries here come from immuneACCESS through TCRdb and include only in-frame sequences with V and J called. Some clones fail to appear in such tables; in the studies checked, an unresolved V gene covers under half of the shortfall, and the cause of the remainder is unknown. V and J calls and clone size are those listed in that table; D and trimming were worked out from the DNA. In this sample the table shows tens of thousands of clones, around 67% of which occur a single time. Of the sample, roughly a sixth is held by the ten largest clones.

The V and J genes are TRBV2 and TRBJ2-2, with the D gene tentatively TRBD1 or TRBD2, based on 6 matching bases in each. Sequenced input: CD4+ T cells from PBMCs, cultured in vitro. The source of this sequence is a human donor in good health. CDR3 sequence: CASSESGQGMGELFF. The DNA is TGTGCCAGCAGTGAAAGCGGGCAGGGGATGGGGGAGCTGTTTTTT.